The 13 T cell receptor beta chains given below trace back to one sample, sequenced in a study of T cell changes during pregnancy in multiple sclerosis. Generated by immunoSEQ multiplex PCR, the TCRdb table keeps only in-frame clones and is missing some. The sample holds fewer than 40,000 clones; about 91% are singletons and the top ten take 9% to 13%. This specimen was CD8+ T cells from peripheral blood mononuclear cells, taken after pregnancy. The receptors were sampled from a female donor with multiple sclerosis, enrolled in a pregnancy study.

The chain combines TRBV30 with TRBJ2-7, with 10 nucleotides matching TRBD1. J was trimmed by 2 bases and V by 0 bases; bases with no gene match: 1. The CDR3 totals 14 residues. Germline V CDR1 and CDR2: GTSNPN, SVGIG (reference sequence). CDR3: CAWSVGTGAYEQYF. In DNA, the CDR3 is TGTGCCTGGAGTGTCGGGACAGGGGCCTACGAGCAGTACTTC.

This clone rates as medium-sized. The chain employs TRBV28 and TRBJ1-1; D remains unclear. Between the trimmed V and J ends, which lost 6 bases and 7 bases, there was a span of 9 bases. The length of the CDR3 is 11 residues. Germline V gene data show CDR1 as MDHEN and CDR2 as SYDVKM. In nucleotides, the CDR3 is TGTGCCAGCAGCGCTCGAGTTGAAGCTTTCTTT. This codes for CASSARVEAFF.

The genes are TRBV6-5 and TRBJ2-5; TRBD1 might be the D (5 bases). V lost 1 base to trimming and J lost 2 bases, with 8 bases between them. This CDR3 has 14 amino acids. Germline CDR1 MNHEY, CDR2 SVGAGI. The DNA for the CDR3 is TGTGCCAGCAGTTACTACCAGGGACAAGAGACCCAGTACTTC. Translation gives CASSYYQGQETQYF.

This chain joins TRBV27 and TRBJ2-2; the D gene is possibly TRBD1 (6 bases). Germline V gene sequence: CDR1 MNHEY, CDR2 SMNVEV (reference sequence). V gave up 3 bases and J gave up 4 bases, with 12 bases separating them. The CDR3 is 15 residues long. DNA of the CDR3: TGTGCCAGCAGTTTGTGGCAGGGGTTCACCGGGGAGCTGTTTTTT. Its translation: CASSLWQGFTGELFF.

The chain uses TRBV14 and TRBJ2-3, with D maybe TRBD2 (6 bases). CDR1 and CDR2 from the germline V gene are SGHDN and FVKESK. V lost 4 bases, J lost 0 bases, and 14 bases lay in between. The CDR3 is made up of 16 amino acids. In nucleotides, the CDR3 is TGTGCCAGCAGCCCCTGGCGGGGTCCTAGCACAGATACGCAGTATTTT. It yields the protein CASSPWRGPSTDTQYF. The full variable domain, with the rest looked up from reference TRBV14 and TRBJ2-3, is EAGVTQFPSHSVIEKGQTVTLRCDPISGHDNLYWYRRVMGKEIKFLLHFVKESKQDESGMPNNRFLAERTGGTYSTLKVQPAELEDSGVYFCASSPWRGPSTDTQYFGPGTRLTVL.

The chain is built from TRBV29-1 and TRBJ2-6, with D unclear. The length of the CDR3 is 13 residues. V lost 5 bases and J lost 1, with 6 bases in between. CDR1 and CDR2 from the germline V gene are SQVTM and ANQGSEA. CDR3 in DNA: TGCAGCGTTCCAGGTTCTGGGGCCAACGTCCTGACTTTC. Encoded protein: CSVPGSGANVLTF.

The chain has TRBV7-9 and TRBJ1-4, with 7 bases matching TRBD1. Looked up from germline, CDR1 is SEHNR and CDR2 is FQNEAQ (reference sequence). This CDR3 contains 14 residues. J gave up 7 bases and V 4 bases, and 6 bases lay outside the gene matches. CDR3 sequence (DNA): TGTGCCAGCAGCTCTCCAGGGGGTGCTGAAAAACTGTTTTTT. Protein product: CASSSPGGAEKLFF.

V usage is TRBV4-1 and J usage is TRBJ2-1; 8 bases align to TRBD1. Germline V lookup: CDR1 MGHRA, CDR2 YSYEKL. Unmatched junction bases numbered 7, after V lost 4 bases and J lost 2 bases. CDR3 length equals 16 residues. The CDR3 DNA sequence: TGCGCCAGCAGCCTCCGGACAGGGTATGCCTACAATGAGCAGTTCTTC. Translating gives CASSLRTGYAYNEQFF.

The V call is TRBV5-1, the J call TRBJ2-7; 9 bases match TRBD2. V was pared by 0 bases and J by 5 bases, with 6 bases of the junction left unmatched. The CDR3 has 15 residues. Germline assignment: CDR1 SGHRS and CDR2 YFSETQ. CDR3 in DNA: TGCGCCAGCAGCTTGGCAGGGTCTAGCGGGAACGAGCAGTACTTC. Translation gives CASSLAGSSGNEQYF.

This rearrangement joins TRBV30 to TRBJ2-7; TRBD1 aligns across 10 bases. The J segment lost 5 bases and the V segment lost 1 base, leaving 5 bases of the junction unmatched. CDR3 size: 14 residues. Germline V gene sequence: CDR1 GTSNPN, CDR2 SVGIG (reference sequence). The DNA for the CDR3 is TGTGCCTGGAGTGGCGGGACAGGGGCAAACGAGCAGTACTTC. Its translation: CAWSGGTGANEQYF.

This clone was found once. The chain combines TRBV4-2 with TRBJ2-1, with D perhaps TRBD2 (6 bases). From germline, CDR1 is LGHNA and CDR2 YNFKEQ. V lost 1 base and J lost 9, with 10 bases in between. This CDR3 region has 13 residues. The CDR3 reads CASSQGLVSEQFF. The CDR3, as DNA: TGTGCCAGCAGCCAAGGACTAGTAAGTGAGCAGTTCTTC.

The chain combines TRBV5-6 with TRBJ1-6; 8 positions match TRBD1. The germline V gene has CDR1 SGHDT and CDR2 YYEEEE. This CDR3 comprises 14 residues. Unmatched junction bases numbered 5, after V lost 4 bases and J lost 8 bases. CDR3 DNA: TGTGCCAGCAGCCTCGGACAGGGAGATTCACCCCTCCACTTT. It translates to CASSLGQGDSPLHF.

V is TRBV7-9 and J is TRBJ2-7; weak D call: TRBD1 (6 bases). The V end was cut by 5 bases, the J end by 3 bases, with 17 bases between. The germline CDR1 and CDR2 sequences are SEHNR and FQNEAQ (reference sequence). The CDR3 runs to 15 residues. CDR3 sequence: CASSPRQGTGYEQYF. The CDR3 nucleotides read TGTGCCAGCAGCCCCCGGCAGGGGACCGGCTACGAGCAGTACTTC.